This is a list of T cell receptor beta chains from one sample in a study of shared clonotypes between healthy human individuals. The table came from immunoSEQ multiplex PCR; TCRdb's copy has only in-frame clones and leaves some out. This table has some 690,000 clones, about 92% appearing once. The sequenced sample was memory CD8+ T cells from PBMCs. The origin of the receptors is a man younger than 35 in good health. Some clones in this sample may be carry-over from other donors' samples. Each CDR3 is given with its conserved first and last residue. The D gene is left open where the match is weak. The size entry is marked missing in some rows and otherwise reads once, few, many or a size class.

J gene: TRBJ1-2
V gene: TRBV5-1
D gene: TRBD1
clone size: -
CDR3 DNA: TGCGCCAGCAGACGTACAGGGGGATGGTATGGCTACACCTTC
CDR3 protein: CASRRTGGWYGYTF

J gene: TRBJ2-1
V gene: TRBV7-3
D gene: -
clone size: -
CDR3 DNA: TGTGCCAGCAGCTTATTATCAGTCGGAAACAATGAGCAGTTCTTC
CDR3 protein: CASSLLSVGNNEQFF

J gene: TRBJ1-5
V gene: TRBV29-1
D gene: -
clone size: -
CDR3 DNA: TGCAGCGCCAGGGAAGGGGCCAATCAGCCCCAGCATTTT
CDR3 protein: CSAREGANQPQHF

J gene: TRBJ1-5
V gene: TRBV19
D gene: TRBD1
clone size: -
CDR3 DNA: TGTGCCAGTACCCCGGACAGGGTTGGGAATCAGCCCCAGCATTTT
CDR3 protein: CASTPDRVGNQPQHF

J gene: TRBJ1-2
V gene: TRBV18
D gene: -
clone size: once
CDR3 DNA: TGTGCCAGCTCACCACCGACCGGGGCCAACTATGGCTACACCTTC
CDR3 protein: CASSPPTGANYGYTF

J gene: TRBJ2-3
V gene: TRBV9
D gene: TRBD1
clone size: -
CDR3 DNA: TGTGCCAGCAGCGGACGACAGGGGAGCACAGATACGCAGTATTTT
CDR3 protein: CASSGRQGSTDTQYF

J gene: TRBJ1-1
V gene: TRBV19
D gene: -
clone size: few
CDR3 DNA: TGTGCCAGTAGTATGCCTCGAAGAGGAGCTTTCTTT
CDR3 protein: CASSMPRRGAFF

J gene: TRBJ2-7
V gene: TRBV28
D gene: -
clone size: -
CDR3 DNA: TGTGCCAGCAGTAAAAACCAGGGTTTGTACTTC
CDR3 protein: CASSKNQGLYF

J gene: TRBJ2-1
V gene: TRBV29-1
D gene: -
clone size: -
CDR3 DNA: TGCAGCGCTGCGGGAACGGGAGATCGGAATGAGCAGTTCTTC
CDR3 protein: CSAAGTGDRNEQFF

J gene: TRBJ2-7
V gene: TRBV5-1
D gene: -
clone size: -
CDR3 DNA: TGCGCCAGCAGCTTGGGCCAGCGCTACGAGCAGTACTTC
CDR3 protein: CASSLGQRYEQYF

J gene: TRBJ2-5
V gene: TRBV12-5
D gene: -
clone size: -
CDR3 DNA: TGTGCTAGTGCCCCGGGGGCAGGGGGACGAGAGACCCAGTACTTC
CDR3 protein: CASAPGAGGRETQYF

J gene: TRBJ2-1
V gene: TRBV4-1
D gene: -
clone size: once
CDR3 DNA: TGCGCCAGCAGCCACCAGACAGGCGGTAATGAGCAGTTCTTC
CDR3 protein: CASSHQTGGNEQFF